This entry concerns a single T cell receptor (beta chain). Its antigen is undetermined. The sample belongs to a study of PD-1 blockade in classical Hodgkin lymphoma. General study points: The study found complete responders had baseline diversity similar to newly diagnosed patients.

Looked up from germline, CDR1 is SGHAT and CDR2 is FQNNGV. V shed 1 base and J 2 bases; nucleotides not matched to a gene: 6. This CDR3 comprises 18 residues. The assay was immunoSEQ multiplex PCR, and TCRdb's table has in-frame clones only and misses some. The table shows approximately 65,000 clones, with more than 80% occurring only once. Regarding time point: cycle 4 day 1 (C4D1), after 6 weeks of nivolumab. Brentuximab vedotin exposure varied, and every patient relapsed after autologous stem cell transplantation. Relapsed/refractory classical Hodgkin lymphoma patients had complete, partial or progressive responses.

This rearrangement joins TRBV11-2 to TRBJ2-3; 13 bases map to TRBD2. The sample was peripheral blood mononuclear cells (PBMCs), taken before the fourth cycle of nivolumab. The receptor's source is a human donor with classical Hodgkin lymphoma. The CDR3 DNA follows: TGTGCCAGCAGCTTAGGGGGACTAGCGGGAACCGTCACAGATACGCAGTATTTT. This codes for CASSLGGLAGTVTDTQYF.